Given below is one TCR beta chain in context. Its target is unknown. TCRdb keeps only in-frame clones here, not all; method: immunoSEQ multiplex PCR. The sample lists 12,000 or so clones, more than 70% occurring once. These data belong to a study of T cells in localized non-small cell lung cancer. General study findings and limits: Within adjacent lung there appeared a median around 57 of the top 100 tumor clones. The highest T cell clonality was in uninvolved adjacent lung, above tumor. Longer overall survival associated with higher blood T cell density; shorter survival with higher adjacent-lung clonality. Without multi-region sequencing, intratumor heterogeneity could not be excluded.

This CDR3 region has 16 residues. Germline lookup yields CDR1 SGHDN and CDR2 FVKESK. Trimming removed 1 base at V and 2 bases at J, with 15 bases between. V gene TRBV14 combines with J gene TRBJ2-7, with D possibly called TRBD1 or TRBD2 (5 bases each). Specimen: peripheral blood, collected before any cancer treatment. The clonotype was recovered from a male donor at least 60 years old with stage I lung adenocarcinoma. CDR3: CASSQVKGRGTYEQYF. The CDR3 DNA sequence: TGTGCCAGCAGCCAAGTGAAGGGGAGAGGAACCTACGAGCAGTACTTC.